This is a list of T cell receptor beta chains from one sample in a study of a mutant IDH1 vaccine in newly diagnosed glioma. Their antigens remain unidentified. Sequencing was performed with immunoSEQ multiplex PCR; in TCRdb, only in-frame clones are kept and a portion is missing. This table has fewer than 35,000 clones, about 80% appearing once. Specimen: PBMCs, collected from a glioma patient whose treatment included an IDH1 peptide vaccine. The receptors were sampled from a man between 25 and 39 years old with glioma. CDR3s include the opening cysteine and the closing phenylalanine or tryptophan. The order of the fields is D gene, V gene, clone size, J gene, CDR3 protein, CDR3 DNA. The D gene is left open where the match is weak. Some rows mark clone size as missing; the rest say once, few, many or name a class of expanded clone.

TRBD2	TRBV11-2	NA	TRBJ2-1	CASRGLAHEQFF	TGTGCCAGCAGGGGACTAGCTCATGAGCAGTTCTTC
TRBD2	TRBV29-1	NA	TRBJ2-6	CSVQLGLAGVGANVLTF	TGCAGCGTTCAATTAGGACTAGCGGGAGTTGGGGCCAACGTCCTGACTTTC
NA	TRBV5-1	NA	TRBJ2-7	CASSPGRQLYEQYF	TGCGCCAGCAGCCCCGGTCGGCAGCTCTACGAGCAGTACTTC
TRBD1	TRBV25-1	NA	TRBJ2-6	CASSDDRGSGANVLTF	TGTGCCAGCAGTGACGACAGGGGTTCTGGGGCCAACGTCCTGACTTTC
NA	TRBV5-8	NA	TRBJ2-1	CASSLVAYTVSYNEQFF	TGTGCCAGCAGCTTGGTCGCTTACACGGTCTCCTACAATGAGCAGTTCTTC
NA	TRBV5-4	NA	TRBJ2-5	CASSSGAGVRTQYF	TGTGCCAGCAGTTCAGGGGCAGGCGTAAGGACCCAGTACTTC
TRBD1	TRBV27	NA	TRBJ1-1	CASSRQGANTEAFF	TGTGCCAGCAGCAGACAGGGGGCGAACACTGAAGCTTTCTTT
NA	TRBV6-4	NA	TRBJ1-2	CASSDRGYGYTF	TGTGCCAGCAGTGACAGGGGCTATGGCTACACCTTC
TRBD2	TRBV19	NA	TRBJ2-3	CASSIRRGRAADTQYF	TGTGCCAGTAGTATAAGAAGAGGGAGGGCCGCAGATACGCAGTATTTT
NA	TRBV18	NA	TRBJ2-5	CASSIGEETQYF	TGTGCCAGCTCAATCGGGGAAGAGACCCAGTACTTC
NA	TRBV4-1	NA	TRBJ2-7	CASSQVFRTSSYEQYF	TGCGCCAGCAGCCAAGTTTTTAGGACCAGCTCCTACGAGCAGTACTTC
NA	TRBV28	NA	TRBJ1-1	CASSSIGGVNTEAFF	TGTGCCAGCAGTTCAATAGGGGGGGTGAACACTGAAGCTTTCTTT
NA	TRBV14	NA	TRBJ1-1	CASSQVSSRGMSFF	TGTGCCAGCAGCCAAGTTTCATCGCGGGGGATGTCTTTCTTT
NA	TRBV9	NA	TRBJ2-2	CASSVSGESGELFF	TGTGCCAGCAGCGTGTCGGGGGAGAGCGGGGAGCTGTTTTTT
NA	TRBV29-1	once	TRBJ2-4	CSVRTQLAKNIQYF	TGCAGCGTTCGAACACAGCTAGCCAAAAACATTCAGTACTTC
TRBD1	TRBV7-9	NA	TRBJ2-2	CASSFLRQGNTGELFF	TGTGCCAGCAGCTTCCTTCGACAGGGAAACACCGGGGAGCTGTTTTTT
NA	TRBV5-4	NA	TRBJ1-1	CASSLSGLGMTEAFF	TGTGCCAGCAGCTTGTCCGGCCTAGGGATGACTGAAGCTTTCTTT
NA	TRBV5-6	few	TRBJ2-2	CASSVTGELFF	TGTGCCAGCAGCGTAACCGGGGAGCTGTTTTTT
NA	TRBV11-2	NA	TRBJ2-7	CASSLDYYEQYF	TGTGCCAGCAGCTTGGACTACTACGAGCAGTACTTC
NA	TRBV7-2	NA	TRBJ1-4	CASSPGLGNGEKLFF	TGTGCCAGCAGCCCCGGGTTGGGGAACGGTGAAAAACTGTTTTTT
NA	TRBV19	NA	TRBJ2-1	CASSMSDYNEQFF	TGTGCCAGTAGTATGAGCGACTACAATGAGCAGTTCTTC
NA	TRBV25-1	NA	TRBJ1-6	CASRGLGLSPLHF	TGTGCCAGCCGGGGTCTGGGGTTATCACCCCTCCACTTT
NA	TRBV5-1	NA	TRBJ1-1	CASSPPGTVKLGNGAFF	TGCGCCAGCAGCCCCCCTGGGACCGTAAAGCTCGGGAATGGAGCTTTCTTT
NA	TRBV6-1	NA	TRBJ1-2	CASSEPGQENYGYTF	TGTGCCAGCAGTGAACCGGGACAAGAAAACTATGGCTACACCTTC
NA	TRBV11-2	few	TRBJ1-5	CASSDNRVRPQHF	TGTGCCAGCAGCGATAACAGGGTGCGGCCCCAGCATTTT
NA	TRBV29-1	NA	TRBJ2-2	CSVIAGNTGELFF	TGCAGCGTTATAGCCGGGAACACCGGGGAGCTGTTTTTT
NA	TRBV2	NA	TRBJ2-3	CASSDIGIPSTDTQYF	TGTGCCAGCAGTGATATCGGCATTCCTAGCACAGATACGCAGTATTTT
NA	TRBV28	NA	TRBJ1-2	CASSLGADYGYTF	TGTGCCAGCAGTCTTGGGGCAGACTATGGCTACACCTTC
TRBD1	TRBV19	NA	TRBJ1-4	CASSSGTGFLEKLFF	TGTGCCAGTAGTAGCGGGACAGGGTTTCTCGAAAAACTGTTTTTT
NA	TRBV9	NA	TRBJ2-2	CASSAGITGELFF	TGTGCCAGCAGCGCAGGAATCACCGGGGAGCTGTTTTTT
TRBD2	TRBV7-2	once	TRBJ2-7	CATSGGRSLEQYF	TGTGCCACCTCGGGGGGGCGATCCCTCGAGCAGTACTTC
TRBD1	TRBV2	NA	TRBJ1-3	CASSLQGGSGNTIYF	TGTGCCAGCAGTCTACAGGGGGGTTCTGGAAACACCATATATTTT
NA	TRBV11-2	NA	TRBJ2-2	CASSLDRTGELFF	TGTGCCAGCAGCTTAGACAGGACCGGGGAGCTGTTTTTT
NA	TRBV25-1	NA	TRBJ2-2	CASSAGYTGELFF	TGTGCCAGCAGTGCAGGGTACACCGGGGAGCTGTTTTTT
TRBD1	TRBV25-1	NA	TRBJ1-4	CASSNEGASEKLFF	TGTGCCAGCAGTAATGAGGGGGCAAGTGAAAAACTGTTTTTT
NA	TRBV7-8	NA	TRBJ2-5	CASSLLNRGGEETQYF	TGTGCCAGCAGCTTGCTAAACAGGGGGGGAGAAGAGACCCAGTACTTC
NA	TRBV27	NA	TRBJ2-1	CASRPTESRRGNEQFF	TGTGCCAGCAGGCCTACCGAATCTCGCCGGGGGAATGAGCAGTTCTTC
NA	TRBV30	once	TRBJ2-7	CAWSLGPIYEQYF	TGTGCCTGGAGCCTGGGACCGATCTACGAGCAGTACTTC
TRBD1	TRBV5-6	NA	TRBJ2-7	CASSNRGHIYEQYF	TGTGCCAGCAGCAACAGGGGGCATATCTACGAGCAGTACTTC